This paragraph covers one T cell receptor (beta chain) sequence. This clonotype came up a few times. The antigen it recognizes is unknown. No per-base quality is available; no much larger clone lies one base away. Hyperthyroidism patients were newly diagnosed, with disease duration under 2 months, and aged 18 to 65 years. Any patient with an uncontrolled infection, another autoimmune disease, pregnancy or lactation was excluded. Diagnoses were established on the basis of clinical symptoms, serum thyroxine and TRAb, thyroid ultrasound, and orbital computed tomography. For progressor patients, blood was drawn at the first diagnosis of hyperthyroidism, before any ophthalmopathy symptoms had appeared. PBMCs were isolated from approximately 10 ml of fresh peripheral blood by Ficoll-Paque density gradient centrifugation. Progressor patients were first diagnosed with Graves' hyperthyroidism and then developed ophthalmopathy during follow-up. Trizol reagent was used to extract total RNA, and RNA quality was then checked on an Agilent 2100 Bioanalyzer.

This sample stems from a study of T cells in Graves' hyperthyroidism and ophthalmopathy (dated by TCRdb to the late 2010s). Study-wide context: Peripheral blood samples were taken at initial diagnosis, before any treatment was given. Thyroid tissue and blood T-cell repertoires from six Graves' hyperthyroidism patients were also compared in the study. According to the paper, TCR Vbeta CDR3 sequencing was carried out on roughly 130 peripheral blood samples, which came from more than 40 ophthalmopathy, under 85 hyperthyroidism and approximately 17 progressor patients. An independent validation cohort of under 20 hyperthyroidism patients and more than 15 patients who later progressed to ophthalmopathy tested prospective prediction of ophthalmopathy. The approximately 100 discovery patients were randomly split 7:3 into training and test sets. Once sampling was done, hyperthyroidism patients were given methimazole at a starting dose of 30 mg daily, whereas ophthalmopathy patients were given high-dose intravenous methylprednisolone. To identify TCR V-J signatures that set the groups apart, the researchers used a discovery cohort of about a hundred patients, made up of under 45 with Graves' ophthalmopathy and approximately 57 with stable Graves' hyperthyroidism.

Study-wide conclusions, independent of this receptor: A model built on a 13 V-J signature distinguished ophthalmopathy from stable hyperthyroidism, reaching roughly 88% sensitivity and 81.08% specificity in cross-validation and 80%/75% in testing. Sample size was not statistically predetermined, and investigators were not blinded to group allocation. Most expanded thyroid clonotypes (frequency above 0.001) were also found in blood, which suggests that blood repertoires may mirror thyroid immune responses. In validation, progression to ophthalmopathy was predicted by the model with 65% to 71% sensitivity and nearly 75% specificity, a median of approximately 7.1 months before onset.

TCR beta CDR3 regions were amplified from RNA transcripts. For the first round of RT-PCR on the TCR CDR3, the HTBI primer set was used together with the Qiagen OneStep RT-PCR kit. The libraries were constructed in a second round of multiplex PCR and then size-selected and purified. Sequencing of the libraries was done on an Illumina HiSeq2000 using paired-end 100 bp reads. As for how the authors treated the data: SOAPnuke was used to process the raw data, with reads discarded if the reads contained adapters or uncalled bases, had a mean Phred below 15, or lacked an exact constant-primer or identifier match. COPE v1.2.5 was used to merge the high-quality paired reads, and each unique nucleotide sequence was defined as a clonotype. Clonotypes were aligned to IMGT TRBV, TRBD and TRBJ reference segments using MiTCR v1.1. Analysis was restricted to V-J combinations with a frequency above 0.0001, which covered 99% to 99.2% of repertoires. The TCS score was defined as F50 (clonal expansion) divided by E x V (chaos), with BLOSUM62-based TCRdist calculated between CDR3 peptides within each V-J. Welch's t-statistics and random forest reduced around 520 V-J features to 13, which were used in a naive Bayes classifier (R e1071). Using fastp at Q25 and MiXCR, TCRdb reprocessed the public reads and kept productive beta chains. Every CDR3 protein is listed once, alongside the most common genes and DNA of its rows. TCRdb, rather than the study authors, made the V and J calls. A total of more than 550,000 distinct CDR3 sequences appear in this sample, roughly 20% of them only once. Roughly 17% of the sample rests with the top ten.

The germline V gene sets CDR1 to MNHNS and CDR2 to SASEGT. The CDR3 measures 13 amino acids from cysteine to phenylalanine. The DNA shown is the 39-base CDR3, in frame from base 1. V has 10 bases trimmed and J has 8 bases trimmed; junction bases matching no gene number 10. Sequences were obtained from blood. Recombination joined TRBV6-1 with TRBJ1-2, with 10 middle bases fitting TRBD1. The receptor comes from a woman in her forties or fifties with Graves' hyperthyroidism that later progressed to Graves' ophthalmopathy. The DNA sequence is TGTGCCACCCTCTTTGGACAGGGGGTAGGCTACACCTTC. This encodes CATLFGQGVGYTF.